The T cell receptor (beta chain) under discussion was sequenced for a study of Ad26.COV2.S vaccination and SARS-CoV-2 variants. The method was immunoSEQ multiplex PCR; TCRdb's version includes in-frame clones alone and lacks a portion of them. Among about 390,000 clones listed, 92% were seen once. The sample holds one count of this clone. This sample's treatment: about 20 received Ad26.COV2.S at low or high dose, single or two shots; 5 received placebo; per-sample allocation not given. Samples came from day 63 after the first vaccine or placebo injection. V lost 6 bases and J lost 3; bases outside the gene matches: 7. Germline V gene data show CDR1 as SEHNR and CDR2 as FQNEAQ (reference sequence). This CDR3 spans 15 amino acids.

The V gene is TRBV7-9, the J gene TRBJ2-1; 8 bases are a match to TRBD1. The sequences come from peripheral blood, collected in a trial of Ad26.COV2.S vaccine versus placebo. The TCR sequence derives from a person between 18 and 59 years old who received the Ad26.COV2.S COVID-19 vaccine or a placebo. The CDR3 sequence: CASSTPGTGYNEQFF. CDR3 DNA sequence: TGTGCCAGCAGTACCCCGGGGACAGGCTACAATGAGCAGTTCTTC.